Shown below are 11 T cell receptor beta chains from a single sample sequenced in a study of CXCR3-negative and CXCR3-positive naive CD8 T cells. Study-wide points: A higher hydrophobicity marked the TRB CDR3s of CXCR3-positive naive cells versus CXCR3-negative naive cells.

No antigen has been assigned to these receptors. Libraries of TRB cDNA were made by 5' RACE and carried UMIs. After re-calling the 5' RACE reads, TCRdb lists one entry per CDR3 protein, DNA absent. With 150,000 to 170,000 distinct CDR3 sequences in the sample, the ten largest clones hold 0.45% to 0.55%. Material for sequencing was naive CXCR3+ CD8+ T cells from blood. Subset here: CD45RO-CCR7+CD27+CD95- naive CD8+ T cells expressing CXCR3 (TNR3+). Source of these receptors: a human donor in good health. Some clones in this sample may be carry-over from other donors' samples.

This chain's CDR3 is CASSQGYRFYEQYF. The genes are TRBV14 and TRBJ2-7. Germline V lookup: CDR1 SGHDN, CDR2 FVKESK. The CDR3 extends over 14 amino acids.

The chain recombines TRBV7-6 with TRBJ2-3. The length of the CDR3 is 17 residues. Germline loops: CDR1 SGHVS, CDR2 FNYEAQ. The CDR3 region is CASSSEIKESITDTQYF.

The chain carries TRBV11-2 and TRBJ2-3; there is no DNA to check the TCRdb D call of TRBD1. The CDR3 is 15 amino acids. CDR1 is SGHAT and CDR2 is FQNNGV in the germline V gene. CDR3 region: CASSGGPPNTDTQYF. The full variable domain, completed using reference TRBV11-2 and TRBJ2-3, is EAGVAQSPRYKIIEKRQSVAFWCNPISGHATLYWYQQILGQGPKLLIQFQNNGVVDDSQLPKDRFSAERLKGVDSTLKIQPAKLEDSAVYLCASSGGPPNTDTQYFGPGTRLTVL.

Here the CDR3 reads CASSPLWGDTQYF. J is TRBJ2-3 and V is TRBV13; without DNA, the TCRdb call of TRBD1 cannot be checked. CDR3 length: 13 amino acids. CDR1 PRHDT and CDR2 FYEKMQ come from the germline V gene (reference sequence).

The CDR3 here is CASSQTTSTDTQYF. The chain joins TRBV3-1 to TRBJ2-3. Germline V gene sequence: CDR1 LGHDT, CDR2 YNNKEL (reference sequence). This CDR3 comprises 14 residues.

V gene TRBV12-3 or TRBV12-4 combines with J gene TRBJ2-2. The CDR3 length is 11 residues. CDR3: CASSFLGELFF.

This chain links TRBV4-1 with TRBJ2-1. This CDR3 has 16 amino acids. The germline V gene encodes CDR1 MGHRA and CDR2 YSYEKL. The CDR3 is CASSQDPWLPPFEQFF.

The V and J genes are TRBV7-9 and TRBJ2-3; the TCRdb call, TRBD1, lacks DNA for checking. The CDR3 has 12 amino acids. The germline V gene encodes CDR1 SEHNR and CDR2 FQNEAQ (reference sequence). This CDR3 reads CASSSGGNTQYF. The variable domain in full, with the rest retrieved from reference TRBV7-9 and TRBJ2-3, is DTGVSQNPRHKITKRGQNVTFRCDPISEHNRLYWYRQTLGQGPEFLTYFQNEAQLEKSRLLSDRFSAERPKGSFSTLEIQRTEQGDSAMYLCASSSGGNTQYFGPGTRLTVL.

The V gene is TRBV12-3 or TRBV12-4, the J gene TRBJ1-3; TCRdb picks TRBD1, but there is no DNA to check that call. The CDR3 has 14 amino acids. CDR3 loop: CASNDRSSGNTIYF.

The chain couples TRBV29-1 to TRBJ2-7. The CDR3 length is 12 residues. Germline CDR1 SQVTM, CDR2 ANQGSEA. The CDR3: CSVGELSYEQYF.

The CDR3 loop reads CASGRTDSYGYTF. The chain combines TRBV12-3 or TRBV12-4 with TRBJ1-2. This CDR3 contains 13 residues.